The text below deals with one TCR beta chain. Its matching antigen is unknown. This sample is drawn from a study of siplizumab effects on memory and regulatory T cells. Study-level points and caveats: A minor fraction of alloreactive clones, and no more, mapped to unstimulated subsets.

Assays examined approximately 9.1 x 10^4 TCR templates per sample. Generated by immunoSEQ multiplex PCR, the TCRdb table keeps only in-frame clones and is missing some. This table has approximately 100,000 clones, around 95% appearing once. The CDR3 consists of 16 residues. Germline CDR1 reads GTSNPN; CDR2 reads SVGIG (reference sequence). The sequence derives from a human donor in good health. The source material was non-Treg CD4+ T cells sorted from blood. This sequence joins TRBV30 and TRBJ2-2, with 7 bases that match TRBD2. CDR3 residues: CARSGRGTSNTGELFF. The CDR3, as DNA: TGTGCTCGATCGGGGCGGGGGACGTCGAACACCGGGGAGCTGTTTTTT.